These 24 T cell receptor beta chains were all obtained from the same sample, sequenced in a study of control samples from healthy donors and cancer patients (dated by TCRdb to between 2020 and 2021). Library creation used the immunoSEQ multiplex PCR assay. TCRdb limited this immuneACCESS table to in-frame rearrangements with V and J called. A share of clones is missing; checked studies link under half to unresolved V genes, and the rest is unexplained. Counted in this sample were about 200,000 clones; roughly nine tenths of them appeared once. In total, the top ten clones hold 1.5% to 2% of the sample. The specimen sequenced was blood. These receptors were taken from a man aged 25 to 40 in good health.

The genes are TRBV5-4 and TRBJ2-7; 8 bases agree with TRBD2. V lost 2 bases, J lost 2 bases, and 6 bases stayed unmatched. CDR1 and CDR2 from the germline V gene are SGHNT and YYREEE (reference sequence). The CDR3 is made up of 15 amino acids. The DNA of the CDR3 is TGTGCCAGCAGCTTCGTAAGCGGGGGACCCTACGAGCAGTACTTC. Residues: CASSFVSGGPYEQYF.

The V call is TRBV27, the J call TRBJ2-1, with a weak D call TRBD1 (6 bases). The germline V gene has CDR1 MNHEY and CDR2 SMNVEV (reference sequence). CDR3 size: 15 residues. Trimming pared 0 bases from V and 6 bases from J, leaving 12 bases between. CDR3 region: CASSLSGTWVNEQFF. The CDR3 coding sequence is TGTGCCAGCAGTTTATCAGGGACATGGGTCAATGAGCAGTTCTTC.

V is TRBV20-1 and J is TRBJ2-1; 11 bases are shared with TRBD1. Germline V gene sequence: CDR1 DFQATT, CDR2 SNEGSKA (reference sequence). CDR3 size: 15 residues. V lost 3 bases and J lost 6; bases outside the gene matches: 7. The CDR3 sequence: CSASSGTGGSNEQFF. CDR3 bases: TGCAGTGCTAGTTCCGGGACAGGGGGAAGCAATGAGCAGTTCTTC.

The chain couples TRBV6-5 to TRBJ2-5, with D tentatively TRBD2 (5 bases). CDR3 size: 13 residues. The ends were cut back, 6 bases at V and 4 bases at J, with 12 bases in the middle. From germline, CDR1 is MNHEY and CDR2 SVGAGI. This CDR3 is CASRDPAGETQYF. CDR3 sequence (DNA): TGTGCCAGCAGGGATCCCGCGGGAGAGACCCAGTACTTC.

This chain connects TRBV5-1 to TRBJ1-2; D not resolved. The CDR3 consists of 12 residues. Looked up from germline, CDR1 is SGHRS and CDR2 is YFSETQ. The V end was cut by 3 bases, the J end by 2 bases, with 5 bases between. This chain's CDR3 is CASSSENYGYTF. The CDR3 DNA is TGCGCCAGCAGCTCCGAGAACTATGGCTACACCTTC.

This chain joins TRBV5-6 and TRBJ1-5; D gene ambiguous. Germline V gives CDR1 SGHDT, CDR2 YYEEEE. The CDR3 is 16 amino acids. Trimming took off 0 bases at V and 1 base at J, with 11 bases between the two ends. Here the CDR3 DNA reads TGTGCCAGCAGCTTGGCCCTCCTCGGCAGCAATCAGCCCCAGCATTTT. Its protein product is CASSLALLGSNQPQHF.

V is TRBV27 and J is TRBJ2-7; 10 nucleotides line up with TRBD2. J was trimmed by 3 bases and V by 5 bases; bases with no gene match: 7. The CDR3 length is 15 residues. Germline V gives CDR1 MNHEY, CDR2 SMNVEV (reference sequence). The CDR3 DNA sequence: TGTGCCAGCAGTGGCAGGACTAGCGGAAACTACGAGCAGTACTTC. It yields the protein CASSGRTSGNYEQYF.

V and J are TRBV7-9 and TRBJ1-1; the D is unclear. V was clipped by 5 bases and J by 5 bases, with 18 bases between them. Germline-derived CDR1 and CDR2 are SEHNR and FQNEAQ (reference sequence). This CDR3 contains 15 residues. CDR3 region: CASSKQAGGNTEAFF. The CDR3 DNA reads TGTGCCAGCAGCAAGCAGGCGGGAGGTAATACTGAAGCTTTCTTT.

V usage is TRBV3-1 (or the pseudogene TRBV3-2) and J usage is TRBJ2-3; maybe TRBD2 (5 bases). Germline V gene sequence: CDR1 LGHDT, CDR2 YNNKEL (reference sequence). Trimming pared 4 bases from V and 6 bases from J, leaving 17 bases between. The CDR3 extends over 15 amino acids. Here the CDR3 reads CASSPSSSAADTQYF. The CDR3 nucleotides are TGTGCCAGCAGCCCGTCTTCTTCAGCGGCTGATACGCAGTATTTT.

The chain links TRBV29-1 to TRBJ1-1; no firm D call. Germline loops: CDR1 SQVTM, CDR2 ANQGSEA. V was trimmed by 3 bases and J by 5 bases, leaving 16 bases between them. The CDR3 is 14 residues long. The CDR3 region is CSVDIRPGGTEAFF. CDR3 DNA: TGCAGCGTTGACATAAGACCCGGAGGTACTGAAGCTTTCTTT.

The rearrangement uses TRBV5-4 and TRBJ2-3; perhaps TRBD1 as D (6 bases). The V gene's germline CDR1 is SGHNT and CDR2 YYREEE (reference sequence). The CDR3 totals 14 residues. V lost 5 bases and J 0 bases, leaving 10 bases between the germline ends. The DNA for the CDR3 is TGTGCCAGCAGACTGACAGGTAGCACAGATACGCAGTATTTT. Protein: CASRLTGSTDTQYF.

The chain recombines TRBV5-6 with TRBJ2-3; 10 bases align to TRBD2. The CDR3 is 15 amino acids. V gave up 4 bases and J gave up 1 base; unmatched junction bases: 3. Germline loops: CDR1 SGHDT, CDR2 YYEEEE. The DNA for the CDR3 is TGTGCCAGCAGCGATCTAGCGGGGGGCACAGATACGCAGTATTTT. Translated, it gives CASSDLAGGTDTQYF. Based on the CDR3 plus reference TRBV5-6 and TRBJ2-3, the full variable domain is DAGVTQSPTHLIKTRGQQVTLRCSPKSGHDTVSWYQQALGQGPQFIFQYYEEEERQRGNFPDRFSGHQFPNYSSELNVNALLLGDSALYLCASSDLAGGTDTQYFGPGTRLTVL.

This chain joins TRBV15 and TRBJ2-3; TRBD2 aligns across 7 bases. The J segment lost 2 bases and the V segment lost 1 base, leaving 6 bases of the junction unmatched. CDR1 and CDR2 (germline): LNHNV, YYDKDF (reference sequence). This CDR3 contains 16 residues. CDR3 DNA sequence: TGTGCCACCAGCAGAGGAGTCGGGGGGTACACAGATACGCAGTATTTT. Protein product: CATSRGVGGYTDTQYF.

This chain links TRBV28 with TRBJ1-1; 8 bases line up with TRBD1. CDR3 length equals 14 residues. The germline V gene has CDR1 MDHEN and CDR2 SYDVKM. Losses at the gene ends were 7 bases for V and 1 base for J; bases not matched to a gene: 5. The CDR3: CASNQQGGNTEAFF. CDR3 in DNA: TGTGCCAGCAATCAACAGGGGGGGAACACTGAAGCTTTCTTT.

Regarding this clone: One end of the junction does not line up with germline, which may come from a read error. The chain recombines TRBV5-6 with TRBJ1-2; D remains unclear. The CDR3 has 11 residues. Germline values: CDR1 SGHDT, CDR2 YYEEEE. The CDR3 reads CASSFDGVPNF. As DNA, the CDR3 is TGTGCCAGCAGCTTTGACGGCGTACCGAACTTC.

This clone was recorded once. This rearrangement joins TRBV7-6 to TRBJ2-1; 8 bases are shared with TRBD2. With 1 base clipped from V and 5 bases from J, the junction kept 10 bases outside the gene matches. This CDR3 spans 17 amino acids. CDR1 is SGHVS and CDR2 is FNYEAQ in the germline V gene. CDR3 DNA sequence: TGTGCCAGCAGCTTAGTAATCAGCGGGGGTGGAGACAATGAGCAGTTCTTC. It specifies CASSLVISGGGDNEQFF.

The chain joins TRBV2 to TRBJ1-2; D ambiguous. This CDR3 region has 14 residues. Germline V CDR1 and CDR2: SNHLY, FYNNEI. Trimming took off 6 bases at V and 6 bases at J, with 17 bases between the two ends. CDR3 coding DNA: TGTGCCAGCAGCGATTATGGACGGATCGATGGCTACACCTTC. It codes for CASSDYGRIDGYTF.

The gene calls are TRBV5-1 and TRBJ2-2; the match to TRBD2 covers 8 bases. Germline trimming cut 5 bases from V and 5 bases from J; bases unmatched to any gene: 11. CDR1 is SGHRS and CDR2 is YFSETQ in the germline V gene. The CDR3 runs 16 residues. The CDR3 DNA reads as TGCGCCAGCAGACTTCTTGCGGGGGGCGGGACCGGGGAGCTGTTTTTT. Its translation: CASRLLAGGGTGELFF.

This chain connects TRBV19 to TRBJ2-7, with D uncertain. There are 15 residues in the CDR3. From germline, CDR1 is LNHDA and CDR2 SQIVND (reference sequence). V lost 1 base to trimming and J lost 1 base, with 11 bases between them. The CDR3 DNA sequence: TGTGCCAGTAGTATAGGCCCCTCCAGATCCTACGAGCAGTACTTC. The encoded protein is CASSIGPSRSYEQYF.

This clone is a singleton in its sample. The chain carries TRBV9 and TRBJ1-1; TRBD1 matches at 9 bases. The CDR3 covers 14 residues. Losses at the gene ends were 2 bases for V and 4 bases for J; bases not matched to a gene: 3. The germline V gene encodes CDR1 SGDLS and CDR2 YYNGEE. CDR3 residues: CASSVGTGLTEAFF. The CDR3 region has the DNA TGTGCCAGCAGCGTGGGGACAGGGCTCACTGAAGCTTTCTTT.

This chain joins TRBV2 and TRBJ2-2; 10 bases match TRBD1. Germline V CDR1 and CDR2: SNHLY, FYNNEI. The CDR3 totals 16 residues. J gave up 2 bases and V 4 bases, and 4 bases lay outside the gene matches. The CDR3 region is CASSADRGLNTGELFF. The CDR3 nucleotides read TGTGCCAGCAGTGCAGACAGGGGGCTAAACACCGGGGAGCTGTTTTTT.

The gene calls are TRBV4-2 and TRBJ2-2; D is perhaps TRBD1 (5 bases). The V and J ends lost 0 bases and 4 bases respectively, with 18 bases between them. The length of the CDR3 is 18 residues. Germline CDR1 LGHNA, CDR2 YNFKEQ. The CDR3: CASSQDITPRVGTGELFF. Here the CDR3 DNA reads TGTGCCAGCAGCCAAGATATTACCCCCAGGGTGGGCACCGGGGAGCTGTTTTTT.

This clone was detected a few times. This chain links TRBV12-5 with TRBJ2-5; 7 bases line up with TRBD1. The CDR3 is 15 residues long. V trimming: 5 bases; J trimming: 0 bases; junction bases outside the gene matches: 6. Germline loops: CDR1 LGHNT, CDR2 FRNRAP. CDR3 nucleotide sequence: TGTGCTAGTGGTACCCCAGACAGGGACCAAGAGACCCAGTACTTC. Translated: CASGTPDRDQETQYF.

The chain employs TRBV25-1 and TRBJ2-7; 8 bases line up with TRBD2. This CDR3 contains 15 residues. J gave up 6 bases and V 1 base, and 8 bases lay outside the gene matches. Germline loops: CDR1 MGHDK, CDR2 SYGVNS. CDR3 bases: TGTGCCAGCAGTGAATGGTCGGGAGGGGTTGGCGAGCAGTACTTC. Its translation is CASSEWSGGVGEQYF.